The 14 T cell receptor beta chains in this list originate from one sample, sequenced in a study of T cells in Graves' hyperthyroidism and ophthalmopathy. Regions amplified from RNA transcripts were the TCR beta CDR3 regions. The primer set for the first-round RT-PCR of the TCR CDR3 was HTBI. MiXCR was run by TCRdb on the multiplex PCR reads, yielding one entry per CDR3 protein. The sample consists of a few hundred thousand distinct CDR3 sequences, roughly 50% of them appearing once. The sample taken for sequencing was peripheral blood or thyroid tissue (not recorded which). Receptor source: an adult woman with Graves' disease, either hyperthyroidism or ophthalmopathy (not recorded which).

This clonotype was observed at least ten times. The rearrangement links TRBV7-2 to TRBJ2-7; D gene uncertain. The V end lost 2 bases, the J end lost 5 bases, and 7 bases lay between the germline ends. The CDR3 has 12 amino acids. Germline-derived CDR1 and CDR2 are SGHTA and FQGNSA. CDR3 sequence (DNA): TGTGCCAGCAGCTTAATGGGCCACGAGCAGTACTTC. It yields the protein CASSLMGHEQYF.

Worth noting for this clonotype: One junction end disagrees with the germline gene, perhaps due to a read error. The rearrangement joins TRBV7-2 to TRBJ2-1; possible D gene TRBD2, 5 bases. This CDR3 is 17 amino acids long. CDR1 is SGHTA and CDR2 is FQGNSA in the germline V gene. The CDR3 protein is CASSQDDDGGSSNEQFF. The CDR3 nucleotides read TGCGCCAGCAGCCAAGATGATGATGGCGGGTCCTCCAATGAGCAGTTCTTC. Based on the CDR3 plus reference TRBV7-2 and TRBJ2-1, the full variable domain is GAGVSQSPSNKVTEKGKDVELRCDPISGHTALYWYRQSLGQGLEFLIYFQGNSAPDKSGLPSDRFSAERTGGSVSTLTIQRTQQEDSAVYLCASSQDDDGGSSNEQFFGPGTRLTVL.

This clonotype came up many times. The rearrangement uses TRBV7-9 and TRBJ1-3; no definite D call. Germline CDR1 reads SEHNR; CDR2 reads FQNEAQ (reference sequence). V lost 0 bases to trimming and J lost 4 bases, with 4 bases between them. The CDR3 consists of 13 residues. CDR3 coding DNA: TGTGCCAGCAGCTTAGCGGGAGGAAACACCATATATTTT. Its translation is CASSLAGGNTIYF.

V and J are TRBV15 and TRBJ1-2; D remains unclear. CDR1 and CDR2 from the germline V gene are LNHNV and YYDKDF (reference sequence). V lost 3 bases to trimming and J lost 3 bases, with 14 bases between them. The CDR3 contains 15 residues. The CDR3 coding sequence is TGTGCCACCAGCAGCCGACCGAGACGGGACTATGGCTACACCTTC. Amino acid sequence: CATSSRPRRDYGYTF.

The CDR3 DNA is TGTGCCAGCAGCCTAAGTGGGGGGGGCGGTTCACCCCTCCACTTT. Its protein is CASSLSGGGGSPLHF. This chain uses TRBV9 with TRBJ1-6; weak D call: TRBD1 (6 bases). CDR3 size: 15 residues. Germline V gene data show CDR1 as SGDLS and CDR2 as YYNGEE. V lost 4 bases, J lost 9 bases, and 17 bases lay in between. Looking up the rest from reference TRBV9 and TRBJ1-6 gives the full variable domain: DSGVTQTPKHLITATGQRVTLRCSPRSGDLSVYWYQQSLDQGLQFLIQYYNGEERAKGNILERFSAQQFPDLHSELNLSSLELGDSALYFCASSLSGGGGSPLHFGNGTRLTVT.

This clonotype was observed a handful of times. The CDR3 DNA reads TGTGCCAGCAGTTACAGAGCCGGGGAGTCCTACGAGCAGTACTTC. Translated, it gives CASSYRAGESYEQYF. The chain recombines TRBV6-5 with TRBJ2-7; possible D gene TRBD2, 5 bases. This CDR3 is 15 amino acids long. Trimming removed 2 bases from V and 1 base from J, with 12 bases in between. Germline V CDR1 and CDR2: MNHEY, SVGAGI.

This clonotype was seen at least ten times. The rearrangement links TRBV6-1 to TRBJ2-5, with D unclear. Germline values: CDR1 MNHNS, CDR2 SASEGT. This CDR3 is 13 amino acids long. V was shortened by 2 bases and J by 5 bases, with 9 bases between the two germline ends. CDR3 coding DNA: TGTGCCAGCAGTGAAAGTTGGTGGGAGACCCAGTACTTC. Translation gives CASSESWWETQYF.

On this clonotype itself: Since a much larger clone is just one base distant, this may be a read error. The rearrangement links TRBV20-1 to TRBJ2-2, with D perhaps TRBD1 or TRBD2 (5 bases each). Trimming took 5 bases from V and 3 from J, leaving 10 bases between them. The CDR3 runs 13 residues. The V gene's germline CDR1 is DFQATT and CDR2 SNEGSKA (reference sequence). The CDR3 sequence is CSAWGLDTGELFF. The DNA of the CDR3 is TGCAGTGCTTGGGGGTTGGACACCGGGGAGCTGTTTTTT.

With respect to this clonotype: A much more abundant neighbour one base away suggests this may be a read error. V is TRBV10-3 and J is TRBJ1-2, with D perhaps TRBD1 (5 bases). This CDR3 spans 15 amino acids. Germline V gives CDR1 ENHRY, CDR2 SYGVKD. CDR3 coding DNA: TGTGCCAGCAGTTTGGGGGGTGCGGTGGGCTATGGCTACGCCTTC. This codes for CASSLGGAVGYGYAF.

This chain links TRBV20-1 with TRBJ2-7; TRBD2 aligns across 7 bases. The germline CDR1 and CDR2 sequences are DFQATT and SNEGSKA (reference sequence). The CDR3 is made up of 16 amino acids. The trim removed 5 bases at V and 4 bases at J, leaving 17 bases unmatched. CDR3 loop: CSAPVPERGTSYEQYF. CDR3 sequence (DNA): TGCAGTGCTCCCGTTCCTGAGCGGGGTACCTCTTACGAGCAGTACTTC.

This clonotype has a count of ten or more. The chain joins TRBV5-1 to TRBJ1-2; 7 nucleotides agree with TRBD1. Per the germline V gene, CDR1 is SGHRS and CDR2 is YFSETQ. Trimming at V came to 1 base and at J to 4 bases, leaving 10 bases not matched to a gene. This CDR3 has 16 residues. The CDR3 loop reads CASSLSPNDRAYGYTF. The DNA of the CDR3 is TGCGCCAGCAGCTTGTCCCCTAACGACAGGGCCTATGGCTACACCTTC.

This clonotype was seen repeatedly, ten times or more. This rearrangement joins TRBV19 to TRBJ2-7; no clear D. Germline CDR1 is LNHDA and CDR2 is SQIVND (reference sequence). The CDR3 consists of 14 residues. Trimming removed 3 bases from V and 0 bases from J, with 9 bases in between. CDR3: CASSIVGSSYEQYF. As DNA, the CDR3 is TGTGCCAGTAGTATCGTAGGAAGCTCCTACGAGCAGTACTTC.

The gene calls are TRBV20-1 and TRBJ1-1; D is undetermined. CDR3 size: 14 residues. Deletions cut 4 bases from V and 0 bases from J, with 12 bases between. In germline, CDR1 is DFQATT, CDR2 SNEGSKA (reference sequence). The CDR3: CSAKQSGLNTEAFF. In DNA, the CDR3 is TGCAGTGCTAAACAGAGTGGTTTGAACACTGAAGCTTTCTTT.

The genes are TRBV20-1 and TRBJ1-1, with D hard to call. Per the germline V gene, CDR1 is DFQATT and CDR2 is SNEGSKA (reference sequence). The V gene lost 0 bases and the J gene lost 12 bases, with 11 bases spanning the gap. The CDR3 has 11 residues. The CDR3 region is CSARDPGRTFF. Written as DNA, the CDR3 is TGCAGTGCTAGAGATCCTGGGCGAACTTTCTTT.